This note documents a single T cell receptor beta chain sequence. The antigen remains unidentified. This specimen belongs to a study of cytomegalovirus exposure and HLA in healthy donors. Study-level results: Through in vitro validation, three CMV-associated chains were shown to be specific for CMV antigens. It was reported that the classifier diagnosed cytomegalovirus status with high specificity and sensitivity in both the original and validation cohorts. In a later analysis, V- and J-gene trimming of beta chains associated with a DCLRE1C missense variant, replicated independently.

CDR3 size: 14 residues. The ends lost 6 bases at V and 8 bases at J; junction bases unmatched: 7. CDR1 MNHEY and CDR2 SVGAGI come from the germline V gene. In the PCR, 60 Vbeta and 13 Jbeta primers were used. The protocol was immunoSEQ multiplex PCR, while the TCRdb copy is restricted to in-frame clones and leaves out a portion. The sample contains 120,000 or so clones, roughly 70% of which appear only once. The sample was PBMCs. This sequence joins TRBV6-5 and TRBJ1-6; TRBD1 matches at 7 bases. The receptor comes from a woman aged 40 to 49 in good health and CMV-seropositive. In DNA form, the CDR3 reads TGTGCCAGCAGACGACAGGGAGATGATTCACCCCTCCACTTT. It translates to CASRRQGDDSPLHF.